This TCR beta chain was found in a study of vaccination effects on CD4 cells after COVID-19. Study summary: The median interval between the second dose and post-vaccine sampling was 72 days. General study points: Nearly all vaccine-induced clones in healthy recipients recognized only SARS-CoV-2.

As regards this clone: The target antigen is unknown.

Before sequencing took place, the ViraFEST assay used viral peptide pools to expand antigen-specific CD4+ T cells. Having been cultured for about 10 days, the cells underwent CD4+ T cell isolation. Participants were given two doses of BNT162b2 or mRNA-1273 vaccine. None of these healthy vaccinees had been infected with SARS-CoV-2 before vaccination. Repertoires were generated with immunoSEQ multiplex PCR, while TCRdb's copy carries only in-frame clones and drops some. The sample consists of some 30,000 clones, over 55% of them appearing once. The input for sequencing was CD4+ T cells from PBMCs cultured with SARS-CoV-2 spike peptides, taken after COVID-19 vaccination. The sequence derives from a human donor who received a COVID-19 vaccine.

The CDR3 loop is CASSQGVDYGYTF. The CDR3 nucleotides read TGTGCCAGCAGCCAAGGCGTGGACTATGGCTACACCTTC. This rearrangement joins TRBV4-2 to TRBJ1-2; D gene unclear. The CDR3 contains 13 residues. CDR1 LGHNA and CDR2 YNFKEQ come from the germline V gene. V dropped 1 base and J dropped 3 bases, with 6 bases sitting between them.